Reported below is one TCR beta chain. The same CDR3 arises from other DNA sequences in this sample as well. The CDR3 runs to 10 residues. V lost 1 base, J lost 8 bases, and 0 bases lay in between. Germline V gives CDR1 MNHNS, CDR2 SASEGT. This record comes from a study of shared clonotypes between healthy human individuals. The table came from immunoSEQ multiplex PCR; TCRdb's copy has only in-frame clones and leaves some out. The repertoire has about 2 million clones, approximately 94% of them found once; the top ten carry 1% to 1.3%. CD45RO-negative, CCR7-positively selected cells formed the naive CD8 fraction, excluding terminally differentiated effector memory CD45RA+ cells.

This receptor was obtained from a man between 18 and 29 years old in good health. The chain employs TRBV6-1 and TRBJ2-1, with D hard to call. Input material: naive CD8+ T cells sorted from blood. CDR3 nucleotides: TGTGCCAGCAGTGAAGATGAGCAGTTCTTC. Encoded protein: CASSEDEQFF.